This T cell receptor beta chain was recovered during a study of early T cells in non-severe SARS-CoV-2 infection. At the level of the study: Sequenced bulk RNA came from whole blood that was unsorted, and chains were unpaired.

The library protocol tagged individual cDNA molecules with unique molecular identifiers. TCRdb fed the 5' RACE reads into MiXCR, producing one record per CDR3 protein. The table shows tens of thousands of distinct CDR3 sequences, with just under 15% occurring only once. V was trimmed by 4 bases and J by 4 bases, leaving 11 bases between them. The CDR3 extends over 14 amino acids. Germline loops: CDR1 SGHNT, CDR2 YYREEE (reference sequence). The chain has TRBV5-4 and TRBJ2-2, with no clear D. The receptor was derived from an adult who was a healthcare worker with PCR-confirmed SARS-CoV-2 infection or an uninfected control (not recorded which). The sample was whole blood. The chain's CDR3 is CASSPPQVTGELFF. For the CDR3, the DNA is TGTGCCAGCAGCCCACCTCAGGTCACCGGGGAGCTGTTTTTT.